This T cell receptor beta chain was identified during a study of siplizumab effects on memory and regulatory T cells. Some clones are missing from TCRdb's copy, which holds only in-frame ones; the method was immunoSEQ multiplex PCR. The table shows roughly 100,000 clones, with approximately 93% occurring only once. V lost 2 bases, J lost 0 bases, and 17 bases lay in between. This CDR3 has 17 amino acids. Germline V gives CDR1 MNHEY, CDR2 SMNVEV (reference sequence). The receptor's source is a human donor in good health. This chain connects TRBV27 to TRBJ2-7; D is perhaps TRBD1 or TRBD2 (5 bases each). Sample: Tregs sorted from blood. Written as DNA, the CDR3 is TGTGCCAGCAGTTTAAGAGTTACGGGACGGACCTCCTACGAGCAGTACTTC. It encodes CASSLRVTGRTSYEQYF.